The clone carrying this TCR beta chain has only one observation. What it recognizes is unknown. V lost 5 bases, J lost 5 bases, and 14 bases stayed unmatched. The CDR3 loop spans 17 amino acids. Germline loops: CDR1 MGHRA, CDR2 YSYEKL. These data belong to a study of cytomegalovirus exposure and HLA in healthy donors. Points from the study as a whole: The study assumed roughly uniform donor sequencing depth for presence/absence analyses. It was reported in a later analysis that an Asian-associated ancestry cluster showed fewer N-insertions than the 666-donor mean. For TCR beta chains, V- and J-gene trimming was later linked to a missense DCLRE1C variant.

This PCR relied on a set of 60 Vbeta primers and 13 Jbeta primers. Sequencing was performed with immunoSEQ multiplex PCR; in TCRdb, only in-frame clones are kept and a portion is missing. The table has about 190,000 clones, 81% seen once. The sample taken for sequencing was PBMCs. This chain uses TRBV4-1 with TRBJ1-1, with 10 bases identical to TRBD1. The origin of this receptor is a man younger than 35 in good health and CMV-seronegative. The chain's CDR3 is CASSERGPGQGGTEAFF. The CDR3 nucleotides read TGCGCCAGCAGCGAAAGGGGCCCCGGACAGGGGGGTACTGAAGCTTTCTTT.